Sequencing of this T cell receptor (beta chain) was carried out in a study of T-cell reconstitution after alpha-beta-depleted transplantation in children. It was with unique molecular identifiers that the TCRbeta library was prepared. One entry per CDR3 protein results from TCRdb running MiXCR on the PCR reads. The table lists about 600,000 distinct CDR3 sequences, 23% of them singletons. Points from the study as a whole: About two months after transplant, alpha-beta T cells reportedly came from several hundred expanded graft clones.

The CDR3 is 14 amino acids. Deletions cut 5 bases from V and 4 bases from J, with 12 bases between. Germline assignment: CDR1 LNHDA and CDR2 SQIVND (reference sequence). A word on this clonotype: Its target is not known.

The chain couples TRBV19 to TRBJ2-1; no definite D call. Source: PBMCs, mostly from graft donor cells, taken 360 days after TCRalphabeta/CD19-depleted stem cell transplant. This TCR derives from a boy younger than two who had a stem cell transplant for acute myeloid leukemia, so the T cells may come from the graft donor. CDR3 bases: TGTGCCAGTAGTGCCGGAAGCTCATACAATGAGCAGTTCTTC. This sequence encodes CASSAGSSYNEQFF.